These T cell receptor beta chains were read from a single sample in a study of T cells expressing NK-cell markers. TCRdb reprocessed the 5' RACE reads, keeping one entry per CDR3 protein, no DNA. This repertoire includes 150,000 to 160,000 distinct CDR3 sequences. Sequenced sample: blood T cells: a sorted CD56 or NKG2C T cell subset, CD4+ or CD8+ T cells, or bulk PBMC T cells (not recorded which). The receptor set was obtained from a woman aged 45-65 years in good health. Both conserved end residues are part of each CDR3. Fields, in order: V gene, J gene, CDR3 protein.

TRBV12-3/TRBV12-4	TRBJ2-3	CASSLWGNTDTQYF
TRBV20-1	TRBJ2-1	CSARDGTSGRRSYNEQFF
TRBV20-1	TRBJ2-1	CSATSEGHEQFF
TRBV14	TRBJ1-1	CASSQDGGADTEAFF
TRBV6-4	TRBJ2-2	CASSDGDNTGELFF
TRBV29-1	TRBJ2-2	CSVETRTGSGELFF
TRBV5-1	TRBJ2-1	CASSSFWQGNNEQFF
TRBV2	TRBJ2-7	CASSDGGLAKYF
TRBV6-4	TRBJ2-5	CASSDSSVYQETQYF
TRBV11-2	TRBJ1-6	CASSWGGIWSSPLHF
TRBV7-9	TRBJ2-7	CASSPMSLEQYF
TRBV11-2	TRBJ2-7	CASSTSSGTENYEQYF
TRBV10-2	TRBJ2-1	CASRELAGGRNEQFF
TRBV4-1	TRBJ2-5	CASSQDMGIQETQYF
TRBV7-9	TRBJ2-1	CASSSDGFEQFF
TRBV4-1	TRBJ2-1	CASSHPDSYNEQFF
TRBV7-9	TRBJ2-7	CASSKGTEASYEQYF
TRBV7-9	TRBJ2-6	CASMAGSGANVLTF
TRBV7-8	TRBJ2-7	CASSPPGTSYEQYF
TRBV7-3	TRBJ1-3	CASSFGTGGNTIYF
TRBV7-9	TRBJ2-1	CASSFRLLDNEQFF
TRBV4-1	TRBJ1-4	CASSHSNAGGVEKLFF
TRBV3-1	TRBJ1-1	CASSQDLGRGTEAFF
TRBV20-1	TRBJ2-3	CSARDTKGDTDTQYF
TRBV27	TRBJ2-5	CASSSTGAETQYF
TRBV20-1	TRBJ2-7	CSARGRDVGYEQYF
TRBV20-1	TRBJ2-6	CSARDAVSGANVLTF